The next 15 T cell receptor beta chains were all read from a single sample in a study of CD8+ T cells in alopecia areata. Isolated RNA was reverse transcribed into cDNA used as the sequencing template. Here immunoSEQ multiplex PCR was the method, and the copy in TCRdb shows in-frame clones only, minus some. The table shows around 82,000 clones, with around 54% occurring only once. Input material: NKG2D-high CD8+ T cells sorted from blood. Receptors were obtained from a human donor with alopecia areata.

This chain uses TRBV7-9 with TRBJ2-7; no clear D. The CDR3 consists of 13 residues. Germline V CDR1 and CDR2: SEHNR, FQNEAQ (reference sequence). Trimming took 8 bases from V and 2 from J, leaving 13 bases between them. The CDR3 DNA is TGTGCCAGCCGAGGCCTCCAAACCTACGAGCAGTACTTC. The encoded protein is CASRGLQTYEQYF.

V is TRBV6-6 and J is TRBJ2-7, with TRBD1 matching 7 bases. This CDR3 has 11 residues. The V gene's germline CDR1 is MNHNY and CDR2 SVGAGI (reference sequence). V gave up 11 bases and J gave up 3 bases; unmatched junction bases: 4. This CDR3 is CAVRDSYEQYF. In DNA form, the CDR3 reads TGTGCCGTCCGGGACAGCTACGAGCAGTACTTC.

The chain joins TRBV6-5 to TRBJ2-3; 7 bases are shared with TRBD2. V lost 5 bases and J lost 11; bases outside the gene matches: 10. The germline V gene encodes CDR1 MNHEY and CDR2 SVGAGI. The CDR3 is 13 residues long. CDR3 amino acids: CASSAGESSGQYF. In DNA, the CDR3 is TGTGCCAGCAGTGCGGGGGAGAGCTCTGGGCAGTATTTT.

This clone showed up just once. This sequence joins TRBV6-1 and TRBJ1-2, with D hard to call. CDR1 and CDR2 from the germline V gene are MNHNS and SASEGT. The CDR3 runs 10 residues. V lost 5 bases and J lost 8, with 6 bases in between. The CDR3 DNA reads TGTGCCAGCAGTCATCGGGGCTACACCTTC. It codes for CASSHRGYTF.

The chain is built from TRBV4-2 and TRBJ1-1; a weak D match, TRBD1 (5 bases). This CDR3 has 14 residues. CDR1 is LGHNA and CDR2 is YNFKEQ in the germline V gene. Trimming cost V 1 base and J 4 bases, with 10 bases left between them. The CDR3, as DNA: TGTGCCAGCAGCCAAGGGGGACCGAGCACTGAAGCTTTCTTT. Its translation is CASSQGGPSTEAFF.

This chain joins TRBV6-1 and TRBJ2-2, with D uncertain. Looked up from germline, CDR1 is MNHNS and CDR2 is SASEGT. The CDR3 contains 11 residues. The ends were cut back, 7 bases at V and 6 bases at J, with 6 bases in the middle. Here the CDR3 DNA reads TGTGCCAGCAAGGCGGCCGGGGAGCTGTTTTTT. Amino acid sequence: CASKAAGELFF.

The V gene is TRBV2, the J gene TRBJ2-7, with 7 bases that match TRBD2. Germline assignment: CDR1 SNHLY and CDR2 FYNNEI. V lost 4 bases to trimming and J lost 2 bases; unmatched junction nucleotides: 8. The CDR3 runs 15 residues. The CDR3 spells CASSGTTSRTYEQYF. Written as DNA, the CDR3 is TGTGCCAGCAGTGGTACGACTAGCAGGACCTACGAGCAGTACTTC.

A few counts support this clone. This chain links TRBV9 with TRBJ2-3; D unresolved. V lost 3 bases and J lost 6, with 8 bases in between. This CDR3 is built from 12 residues. Germline V gives CDR1 SGDLS, CDR2 YYNGEE. The CDR3 spells CASSAPGDTQYF. CDR3 DNA sequence: TGTGCCAGCAGCGCCCCCGGCGATACGCAGTATTTT.

This rearrangement joins TRBV28 to TRBJ2-5; D gene uncertain. The CDR3 has 14 residues. V was cut by 5 bases and J by 1 base, with 11 bases left in between. The germline gives CDR1 MDHEN, CDR2 SYDVKM. The CDR3 DNA follows: TGTGCCAGCAGTGATACTCCCACCCAAGAGACCCAGTACTTC. As protein: CASSDTPTQETQYF.

This clone was detected only a few times. The chain carries TRBV9 and TRBJ2-4; the D is unclear. The germline V gene encodes CDR1 SGDLS and CDR2 YYNGEE. The CDR3 covers 15 residues. Trimming shortened V by 3 bases and J by 0 bases, and 10 bases separated the two germline ends. The CDR3 DNA follows: TGTGCCAGCAGCGCGACCGGCCTAGCCAAAAACATTCAGTACTTC. It encodes CASSATGLAKNIQYF.

The chain combines TRBV29-1 with TRBJ2-1, with unresolved D. Trimming shortened V by 4 bases and J by 6 bases, and 13 bases separated the two germline ends. The CDR3 spans 13 residues. CDR1 and CDR2 (germline): SQVTM, ANQGSEA. The CDR3 DNA reads TGCAGCGTTGTACTCTCTAATGCCAATGAGCAGTTCTTC. As protein: CSVVLSNANEQFF.

As to this clone: Additional DNA sequences in this sample encode the identical CDR3. The V gene is TRBV27, the J gene TRBJ2-7; TRBD2 is a possible D gene (6 bases). The V gene lost 2 bases and the J gene lost 0 bases, with 8 bases spanning the gap. The CDR3 is 14 residues long. CDR1 is MNHEY and CDR2 is SMNVEV in the germline V gene (reference sequence). Here the CDR3 reads CASSLLGGSYEQYF. The CDR3 DNA follows: TGTGCCAGCAGTTTACTCGGGGGCTCCTACGAGCAGTACTTC.

The rearrangement links TRBV29-1 to TRBJ2-7; weak D call: TRBD1 (5 bases). This CDR3 contains 14 residues. V dropped 7 bases and J dropped 4 bases, with 20 bases sitting between them. Germline CDR1 SQVTM, CDR2 ANQGSEA. This CDR3 reads CSASGGDSFYEQYF. The CDR3 DNA reads as TGCAGCGCATCAGGCGGAGACAGCTTTTACGAGCAGTACTTC.

The rearrangement joins TRBV5-1 to TRBJ1-1; 11 bases fit TRBD1. The V gene's germline CDR1 is SGHRS and CDR2 YFSETQ. This CDR3 spans 18 amino acids. Trimming took 0 bases from V and 0 from J; bases not matched to a gene: 7. The CDR3: CASSLGRTGGIVNTEAFF. For the CDR3, the DNA is TGCGCCAGCAGCTTGGGGCGGACAGGGGGCATCGTGAACACTGAAGCTTTCTTT.

The chain recombines TRBV7-3 with TRBJ2-3, with D possibly matching TRBD1 (5 bases). The CDR3 has 14 amino acids. The V and J ends lost 6 bases and 1 base respectively, with 11 bases between them. Germline CDR1 reads SGHTA; CDR2 reads FQGTGA. The CDR3 is CASSVLGGTDTQYF. CDR3 DNA: TGTGCCAGCAGTGTATTAGGGGGCACAGATACGCAGTATTTT.